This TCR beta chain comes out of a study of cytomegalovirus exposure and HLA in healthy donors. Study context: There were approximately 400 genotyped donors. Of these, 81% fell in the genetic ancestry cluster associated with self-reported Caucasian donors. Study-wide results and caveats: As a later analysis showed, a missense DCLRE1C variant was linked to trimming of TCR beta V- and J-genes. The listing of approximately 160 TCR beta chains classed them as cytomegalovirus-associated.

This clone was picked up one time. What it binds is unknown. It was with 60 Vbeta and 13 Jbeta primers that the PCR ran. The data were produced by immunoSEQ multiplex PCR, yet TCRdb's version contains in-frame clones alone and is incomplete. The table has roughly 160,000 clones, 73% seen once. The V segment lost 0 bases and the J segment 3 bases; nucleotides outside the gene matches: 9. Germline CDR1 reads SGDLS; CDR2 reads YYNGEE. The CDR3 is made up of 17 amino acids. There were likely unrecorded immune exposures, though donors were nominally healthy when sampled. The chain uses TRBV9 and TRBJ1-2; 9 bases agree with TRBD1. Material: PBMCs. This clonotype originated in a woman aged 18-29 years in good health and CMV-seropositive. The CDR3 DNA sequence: TGTGCCAGCAGCGTAGAAACAGGGGGCGCGAGGCACTATGGCTACACCTTC. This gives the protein CASSVETGGARHYGYTF.